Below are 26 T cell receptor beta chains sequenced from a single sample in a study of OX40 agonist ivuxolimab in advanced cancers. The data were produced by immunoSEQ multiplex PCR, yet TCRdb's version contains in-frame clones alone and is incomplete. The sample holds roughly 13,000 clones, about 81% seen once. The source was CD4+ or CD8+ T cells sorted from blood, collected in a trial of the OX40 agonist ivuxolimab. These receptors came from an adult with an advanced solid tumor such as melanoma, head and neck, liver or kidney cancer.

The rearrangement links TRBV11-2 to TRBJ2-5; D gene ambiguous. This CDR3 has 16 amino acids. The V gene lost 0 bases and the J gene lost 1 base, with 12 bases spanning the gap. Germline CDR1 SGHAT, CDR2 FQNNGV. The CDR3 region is CASSLDLRWVQETQYF. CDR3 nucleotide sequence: TGTGCCAGCAGCTTAGATCTAAGGTGGGTCCAAGAGACCCAGTACTTC. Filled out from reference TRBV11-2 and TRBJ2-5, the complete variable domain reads EAGVAQSPRYKIIEKRQSVAFWCNPISGHATLYWYQQILGQGPKLLIQFQNNGVVDDSQLPKDRFSAERLKGVDSTLKIQPAKLEDSAVYLCASSLDLRWVQETQYFGPGTRLLVL.

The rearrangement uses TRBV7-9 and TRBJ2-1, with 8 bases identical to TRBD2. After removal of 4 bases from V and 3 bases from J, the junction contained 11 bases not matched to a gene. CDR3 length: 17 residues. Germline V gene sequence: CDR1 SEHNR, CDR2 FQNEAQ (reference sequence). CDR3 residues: CASSSLRGEVDYNEQFF. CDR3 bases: TGTGCCAGCAGCTCTCTGCGGGGGGAGGTAGACTACAATGAGCAGTTCTTC. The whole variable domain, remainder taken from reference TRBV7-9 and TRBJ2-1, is DTGVSQNPRHKITKRGQNVTFRCDPISEHNRLYWYRQTLGQGPEFLTYFQNEAQLEKSRLLSDRFSAERPKGSFSTLEIQRTEQGDSAMYLCASSSLRGEVDYNEQFFGPGTRLTVL.

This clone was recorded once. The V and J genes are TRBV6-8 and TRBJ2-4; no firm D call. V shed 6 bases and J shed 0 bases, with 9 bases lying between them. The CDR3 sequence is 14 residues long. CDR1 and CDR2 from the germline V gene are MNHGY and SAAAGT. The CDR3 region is CASSPQIAKNIQYF. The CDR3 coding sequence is TGTGCCAGCAGCCCCCAGATAGCCAAAAACATTCAGTACTTC.

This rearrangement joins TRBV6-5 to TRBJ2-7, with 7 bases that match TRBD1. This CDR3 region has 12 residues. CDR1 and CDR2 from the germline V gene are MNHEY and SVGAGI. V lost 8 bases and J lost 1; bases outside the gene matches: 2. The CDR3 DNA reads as TGTGCCAGCGGGGACAGTTCCTACGAGCAGTACTTC. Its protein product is CASGDSSYEQYF.

The CDR3 nucleotides read TGTGCCAGCAGCCTAGGGACATTTCCCTACGAGCAGTACTTC. Its protein is CASSLGTFPYEQYF. This rearrangement joins TRBV7-9 to TRBJ2-7; possible D gene TRBD1, 6 bases. There are 14 residues in the CDR3. Germline CDR1 reads SEHNR; CDR2 reads FQNEAQ (reference sequence). Trimming took off 5 bases at V and 2 bases at J, with 13 bases between the two ends. The whole variable domain, filled in from reference TRBV7-9 and TRBJ2-7, reads DTGVSQNPRHKITKRGQNVTFRCDPISEHNRLYWYRQTLGQGPEFLTYFQNEAQLEKSRLLSDRFSAERPKGSFSTLEIQRTEQGDSAMYLCASSLGTFPYEQYFGPGTRLTVT.

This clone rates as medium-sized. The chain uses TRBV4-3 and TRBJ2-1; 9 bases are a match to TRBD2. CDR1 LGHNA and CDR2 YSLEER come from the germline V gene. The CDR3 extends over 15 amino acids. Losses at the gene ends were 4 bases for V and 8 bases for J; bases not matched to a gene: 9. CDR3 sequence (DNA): TGCGCCAGCAGCCGGAATAGCGGGAGACTCGATGAGCAGTTCTTC. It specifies CASSRNSGRLDEQFF.

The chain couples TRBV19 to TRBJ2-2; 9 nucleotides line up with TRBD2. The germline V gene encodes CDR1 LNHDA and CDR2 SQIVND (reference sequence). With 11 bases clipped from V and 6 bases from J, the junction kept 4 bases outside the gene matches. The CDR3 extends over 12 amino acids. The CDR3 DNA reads TGTGCCGGCGGGGGGGCGTCCGGGGAGCTGTTTTTT. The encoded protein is CAGGGASGELFF.

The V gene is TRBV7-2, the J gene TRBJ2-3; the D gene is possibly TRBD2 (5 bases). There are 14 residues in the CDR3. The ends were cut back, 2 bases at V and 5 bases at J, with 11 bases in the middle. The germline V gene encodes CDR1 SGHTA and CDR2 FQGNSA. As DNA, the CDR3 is TGTGCCAGCAGCTTATCGGACGGACTAGATACGCAGTATTTT. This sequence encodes CASSLSDGLDTQYF.

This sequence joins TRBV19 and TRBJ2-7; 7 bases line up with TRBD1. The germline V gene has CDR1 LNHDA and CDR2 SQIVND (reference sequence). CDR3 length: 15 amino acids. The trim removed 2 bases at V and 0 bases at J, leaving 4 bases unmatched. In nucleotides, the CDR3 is TGTGCCAGTAGTATATCAGGGACAGTCTCCTACGAGCAGTACTTC. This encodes CASSISGTVSYEQYF.

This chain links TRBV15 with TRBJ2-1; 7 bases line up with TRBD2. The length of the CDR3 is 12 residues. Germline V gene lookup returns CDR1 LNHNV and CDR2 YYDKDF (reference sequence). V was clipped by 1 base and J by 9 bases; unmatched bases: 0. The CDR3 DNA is TGTGCCACCAGCAGAGGGGGGGGTGAGCAGTTCTTC. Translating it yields CATSRGGGEQFF.

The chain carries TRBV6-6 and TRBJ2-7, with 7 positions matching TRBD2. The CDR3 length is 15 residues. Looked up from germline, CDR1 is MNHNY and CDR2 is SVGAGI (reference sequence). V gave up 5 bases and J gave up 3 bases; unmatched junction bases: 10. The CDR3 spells CASSRGGSPYYEQYF. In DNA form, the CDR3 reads TGTGCCAGCAGTCGCGGGGGATCACCTTACTACGAGCAGTACTTC.

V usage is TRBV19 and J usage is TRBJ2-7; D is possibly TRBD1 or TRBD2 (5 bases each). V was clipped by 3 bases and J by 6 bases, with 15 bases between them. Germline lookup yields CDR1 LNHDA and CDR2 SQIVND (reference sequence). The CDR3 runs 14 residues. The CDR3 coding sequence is TGTGCCAGTAGTATCGACTACGGGGACCGCGAGCAGTACTTC. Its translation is CASSIDYGDREQYF.

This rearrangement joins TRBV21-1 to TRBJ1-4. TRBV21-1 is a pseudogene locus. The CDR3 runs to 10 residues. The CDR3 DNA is TGTGCCAGCAGCCAGGCGGAGGGAGTTTTT. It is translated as CASSQAEGVF.

CDR3 protein: CASSPRTGSTEAFF. CDR3 nucleotide sequence: TGTGCCAGCAGCCCAAGGACAGGGAGCACTGAAGCTTTCTTT. J is TRBJ1-1 and V is TRBV13, with 8 bases identical to TRBD1. J gave up 4 bases and V 5 bases, and 6 bases lay outside the gene matches. Germline assignment: CDR1 PRHDT and CDR2 FYEKMQ (reference sequence). The CDR3 has 14 amino acids. Full variable domain (outside the CDR3, taken from reference TRBV13 and TRBJ1-1): AAGVIQSPRHLIKEKRETATLKCYPIPRHDTVYWYQQGPGQDPQFLISFYEKMQSDKGSIPDRFSAQQFSDYHSELNMSSLELGDSALYFCASSPRTGSTEAFFGQGTRLTVV.

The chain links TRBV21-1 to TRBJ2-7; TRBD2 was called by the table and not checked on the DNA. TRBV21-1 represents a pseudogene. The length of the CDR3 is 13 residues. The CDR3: CASSPLSSYEQYF. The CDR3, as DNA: TGTGCCAGCAGCCCCCTGAGCTCCTACGAGCAGTACTTC.

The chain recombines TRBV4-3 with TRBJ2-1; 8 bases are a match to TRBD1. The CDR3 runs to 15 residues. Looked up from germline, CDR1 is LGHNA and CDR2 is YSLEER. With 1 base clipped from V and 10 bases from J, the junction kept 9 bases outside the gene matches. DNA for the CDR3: TGCGCCAGCAGCCAAGGACAGGGGCTACTGAGAGAGCAGTTCTTC. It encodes CASSQGQGLLREQFF.

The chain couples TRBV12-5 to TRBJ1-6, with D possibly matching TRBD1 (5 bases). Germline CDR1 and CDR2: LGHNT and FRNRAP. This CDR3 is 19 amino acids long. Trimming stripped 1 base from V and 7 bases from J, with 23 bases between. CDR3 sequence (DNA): TGTGCTAGTGGTTTGGAGGTCTCGGCCTGGGGGGGGTCCAATTCACCCCTCCACTTT. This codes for CASGLEVSAWGGSNSPLHF.

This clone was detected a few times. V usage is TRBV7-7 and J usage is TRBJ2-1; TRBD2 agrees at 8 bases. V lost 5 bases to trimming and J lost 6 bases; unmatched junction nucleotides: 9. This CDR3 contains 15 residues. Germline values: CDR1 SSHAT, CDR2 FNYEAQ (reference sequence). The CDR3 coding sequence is TGTGCCAGCAGCCCCAGCGGGAGTAGGGCCAATGAGCAGTTCTTC. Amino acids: CASSPSGSRANEQFF.

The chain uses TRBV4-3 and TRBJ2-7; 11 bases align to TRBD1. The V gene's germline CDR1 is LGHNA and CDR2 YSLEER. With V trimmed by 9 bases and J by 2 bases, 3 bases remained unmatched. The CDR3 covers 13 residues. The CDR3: CARTDRGPYEQYF. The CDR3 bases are TGCGCCAGGACGGACAGGGGGCCCTACGAGCAGTACTTC.

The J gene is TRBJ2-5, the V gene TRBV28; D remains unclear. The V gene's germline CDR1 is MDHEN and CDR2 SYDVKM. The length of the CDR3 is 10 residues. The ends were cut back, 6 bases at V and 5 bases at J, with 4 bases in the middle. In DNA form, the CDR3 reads TGTGCCAGCAGGGGGGAGACCCAGTACTTC. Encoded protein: CASRGETQYF.

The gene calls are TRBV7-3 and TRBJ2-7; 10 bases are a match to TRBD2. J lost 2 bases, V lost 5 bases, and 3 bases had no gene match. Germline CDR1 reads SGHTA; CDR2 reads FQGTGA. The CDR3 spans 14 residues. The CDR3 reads CASSISGGTYEQYF. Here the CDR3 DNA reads TGTGCCAGCAGCATTAGCGGGGGGACCTACGAGCAGTACTTC.

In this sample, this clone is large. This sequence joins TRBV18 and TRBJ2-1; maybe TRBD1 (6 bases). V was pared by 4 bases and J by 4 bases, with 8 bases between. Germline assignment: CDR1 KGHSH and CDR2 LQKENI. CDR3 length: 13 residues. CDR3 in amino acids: CASSLGQYNEQFF. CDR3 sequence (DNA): TGTGCCAGCTCACTAGGACAGTACAATGAGCAGTTCTTC. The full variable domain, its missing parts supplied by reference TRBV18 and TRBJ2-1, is NAGVMQNPRHLVRRRGQEARLRCSPMKGHSHVYWYRQLPEEGLKFMVYLQKENIIDESGMPKERFSAEFPKEGPSILRIQQVVRGDSAAYFCASSLGQYNEQFFGPGTRLTVL.

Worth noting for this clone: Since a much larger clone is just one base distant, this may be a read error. The CDR3: CASSLEGEGTSKTEAFF. The CDR3 DNA reads as TGTGCCAGCAGCTTAGAAGGGGAGGGGACGAGTAAAACTGAAGCTTTCTTT. The rearrangement uses TRBV13 and TRBJ1-1; possibly TRBD1 for D (5 bases). Deletions cut 1 base from V and 5 bases from J, with 20 bases between. The V gene's germline CDR1 is PRHDT and CDR2 FYEKMQ (reference sequence). The CDR3 runs 17 residues.

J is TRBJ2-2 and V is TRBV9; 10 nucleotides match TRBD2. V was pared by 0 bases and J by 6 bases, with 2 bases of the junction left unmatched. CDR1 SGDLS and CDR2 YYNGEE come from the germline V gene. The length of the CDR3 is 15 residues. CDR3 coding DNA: TGTGCCAGCAGCGTAGCTAGCGGGAGCGCCGGGGAGCTGTTTTTT. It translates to CASSVASGSAGELFF.

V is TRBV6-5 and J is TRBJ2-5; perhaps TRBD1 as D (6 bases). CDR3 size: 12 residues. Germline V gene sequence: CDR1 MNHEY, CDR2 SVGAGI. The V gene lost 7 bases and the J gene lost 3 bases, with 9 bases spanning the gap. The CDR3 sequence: CASTAGEETQYF. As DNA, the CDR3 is TGTGCCAGCACGGCAGGGGAAGAGACCCAGTACTTC.

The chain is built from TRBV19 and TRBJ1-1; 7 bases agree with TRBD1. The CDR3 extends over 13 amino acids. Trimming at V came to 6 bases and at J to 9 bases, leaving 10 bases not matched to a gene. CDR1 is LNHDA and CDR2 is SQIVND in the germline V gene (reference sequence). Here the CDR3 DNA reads TGTGCCAGTAGCGCAACCCGGGACAGCCAAGCTTTCTTT. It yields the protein CASSATRDSQAFF. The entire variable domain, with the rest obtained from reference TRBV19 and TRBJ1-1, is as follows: DGGITQSPKYLFRKEGQNVTLSCEQNLNHDAMYWYRQDPGQGLRLIYYSQIVNDFQKGDIAEGYSVSREKKESFPLTVTSAQKNPTAFYLCASSATRDSQAFFGQGTRLTVV.